This TCR beta chain was captured by sequencing in a study of blood T cell repertoires in COVID-19. Overall study context: PBMCs, B-cell-depleted T cells, or T cells provided the cDNA or gDNA that made up the material.

Measured with immunoSEQ multiplex PCR; TCRdb has only the in-frame clones, and not every one. This sample has roughly 260,000 clones, with around 82% found just once. This CDR3 is built from 14 residues. V lost 6 bases and J 6 bases, leaving 15 bases between the germline ends. Germline V gene data show CDR1 as MNHNY and CDR2 as SVGAGI (reference sequence). Sequences were obtained from peripheral blood. This chain connects TRBV6-6 to TRBJ1-3; tentative D call: TRBD1 (5 bases). This TCR was recovered from a woman aged 18-29 years with acute or convalescent COVID-19. CDR3 DNA sequence: TGTGCCAGCAGCCAAGCCGGACAAACAAACACCATATATTTT. Translation gives CASSQAGQTNTIYF.